These 4 T cell receptor beta chains were sequenced from one sample in a study of blood T cell repertoires in COVID-19 (dated by TCRdb to the early 2020s). Libraries were built with the immunoSEQ multiplex PCR assay. TCRdb carries this immuneACCESS record with in-frame sequences only. Its versions omit some clonotypes, under half of them owing to an unresolved V gene in the studies checked, with the rest unexplained. Counted in this sample were roughly 140,000 clones; more than 80% of them appeared once. 5% to 7.5% of the sample comes from the top ten. Sequencing was carried out using peripheral blood. The receptors here all came from a human donor in a cohort sampled during active COVID-19.

This chain connects TRBV7-9 to TRBJ2-7, with 7 bases identical to TRBD1. With 1 base clipped from V and 4 bases from J, the junction kept 7 bases outside the gene matches. The CDR3 totals 15 residues. Germline V lookup: CDR1 SEHNR, CDR2 FQNEAQ (reference sequence). CDR3 nucleotides: TGTGCCAGCAGCTTAGATTTACAGGGGCAGTACGAGCAGTACTTC. Residues: CASSLDLQGQYEQYF.

Here the CDR3 DNA reads TGCGCCAGCAGCCAAGATAGAAGCGGGGGGGGAGATACGCAGTATTTT. This sequence encodes CASSQDRSGGGDTQYF. V is TRBV4-3 and J is TRBJ2-3, with 10 bases fitting TRBD2. Germline CDR1 is LGHNA and CDR2 is YSLEER. The CDR3 loop spans 16 amino acids. V shed 0 bases and J 5 bases; nucleotides not matched to a gene: 5.

This rearrangement joins TRBV9 to TRBJ2-2; a weak D match, TRBD1 (6 bases). CDR1 is SGDLS and CDR2 is YYNGEE in the germline V gene. This CDR3 spans 16 amino acids. Trimming stripped 0 bases from V and 1 base from J, with 10 bases between. This CDR3 is CASSVEGGQNTGELFF. CDR3 in DNA: TGTGCCAGCAGCGTAGAAGGGGGACAGAACACCGGGGAGCTGTTTTTT.

The chain couples TRBV5-1 to TRBJ2-3, with 7 bases fitting TRBD2. Germline CDR1 is SGHRS and CDR2 is YFSETQ. The CDR3 spans 15 residues. J gave up 1 base and V 2 bases, and 4 bases lay outside the gene matches. The CDR3 loop reads CASSLERGRTDTQYF. Written as DNA, the CDR3 is TGCGCCAGCAGCTTAGAGCGGGGTCGCACAGATACGCAGTATTTT.